This T cell receptor beta chain was identified during a study of blood T cell repertoires in COVID-19. CDR1 and CDR2 (germline): SGHTA, FQGTGA. The CDR3 runs 18 residues. Trimming at V came to 1 base and at J to 3 bases, leaving 13 bases not matched to a gene. Clones were sequenced by immunoSEQ multiplex PCR, and TCRdb holds only the in-frame ones, with some missing. Here the sample spans about 190,000 clones, roughly 89% being singletons. The rearrangement uses TRBV7-3 and TRBJ2-3, with 7 positions matching TRBD2. Sequences were obtained from peripheral blood. The receptor was isolated from a woman under 30 who had recovered from COVID-19. The CDR3 DNA is TGTGCCAGCAGCTTAATTCCCGGCGGCGGGAGCTCTACAGATACGCAGTATTTT. Translation gives CASSLIPGGGSSTDTQYF.